This T cell receptor (beta chain) stems from a study of T cells after yellow fever vaccination. TCRdb re-called the 5' RACE reads through MiXCR, storing one row per CDR3 protein. The table has approximately 550,000 distinct CDR3 sequences, about 19% seen once. Germline V gene sequence: CDR1 SGHKS, CDR2 YYEKEE (reference sequence). The CDR3 runs to 13 residues. A note on this clonotype: This may stem from a read error, because a much larger clone lies one nucleotide away.

The sequencing used PBMCs, collected 15 days after the yellow fever booster vaccination. This clonotype was obtained from a man aged 25-45 years who received the YFV17D yellow fever vaccine. The chain recombines TRBV5-5 with TRBJ2-5; D is perhaps TRBD1 (6 bases). This CDR3 is CAISLYQGETQYF. For the CDR3, the DNA is TGTGCCATCAGCTTGTATCAGGGGGAGACCCAGTACTTC.